Here is one T cell receptor beta chain with its context. What it recognizes is unknown. In germline, CDR1 is SNHLY, CDR2 FYNNEI. This CDR3 has 15 amino acids. Triplicate sorting captured approximately 300,000 cells each from every CD8+ T cell subset. UMI-labeled TRB cDNA libraries were prepared by 5' RACE. TCRdb reprocessed the 5' RACE reads and keeps a single row for each CDR3 protein, giving no DNA. There are 5,700 or so distinct CDR3 sequences in the sample, with approximately 2% held by the top ten. These data are taken from a study of CXCR3-negative and CXCR3-positive naive CD8 T cells. Study results and caveats: In naive cells, CXCR3-negative and CXCR3-positive subsets had similar TRBV-TRBJ usage; memory cells differed. When CXCR3-positive naive cells were set against CXCR3-negative naive cells, the former had more hydrophobic TRB CDR3s.

The J gene is TRBJ2-1, the V gene TRBV2. The specimen sequenced was naive CXCR3+ CD8+ T cells from blood. As for subset: CD45RO-CCR7+CD27+CD95- naive CD8+ T cells expressing CXCR3 (TNR3+). This receptor was obtained from a human donor in good health. Some clones in this sample may be carry-over from other donors' samples. CDR3 sequence: CASTDGITSYNEQFF.